The 24 T cell receptor beta chains given below trace back to one sample, sequenced in a study of identical twins. TCRdb used MiXCR to reprocess the 5' RACE reads, holding one entry per CDR3 protein. The data hold some 96,000 distinct CDR3 sequences, with around 5.5% observed a single time. The specimen sequenced was memory T cells sorted from blood. The receptors come from a woman between 50 and 59 years old in good health.

This clonotype was detected ten times or more. The chain couples TRBV7-8 to TRBJ1-1; 9 nucleotides agree with TRBD1. The CDR3 is made up of 14 amino acids. Losses at the gene ends were 4 bases for V and 11 bases for J; bases not matched to a gene: 11. CDR1 and CDR2 (germline): SGHVS, FQNEAQ. The CDR3 protein is CASSYGGQGDQAFF. The CDR3 coding sequence is TGTGCCAGCAGCTATGGGGGACAGGGAGATCAGGCTTTCTTT.

This clonotype was picked up many times. The chain carries TRBV5-5 and TRBJ2-7; no clear D. The CDR3 is made up of 11 amino acids. V lost 3 bases, J lost 4 bases, and 5 bases lay in between. The germline CDR1 and CDR2 sequences are SGHKS and YYEKEE (reference sequence). CDR3 protein: CASSSIYEQYV. The CDR3 bases are TGTGCCAGCAGCTCTATATACGAGCAGTACGTC.

Details on this clonotype: Since a much larger clone is just one base distant, this may be a read error. J is TRBJ2-3 and V is TRBV30; 15 nucleotides match TRBD2. The length of the CDR3 is 14 residues. Looked up from germline, CDR1 is GTSNPN and CDR2 is SVGIG (reference sequence). The CDR3 nucleotides are TGTGCCTGTAAGGGACTAGCGGGAGGAGATACGCTGTATTTT. Encoded protein: CACKGLAGGDTLYF.

This clonotype was recorded at least ten times. The rearrangement joins TRBV10-2 to TRBJ2-3; 10 bases are a match to TRBD2. Looked up from germline, CDR1 is WSHSY and CDR2 is SAAADI. V trimming: 4 bases; J trimming: 4 bases; junction bases outside the gene matches: 5. There are 15 residues in the CDR3. As DNA, the CDR3 is TGCGCCAGCAGTGTACTAGCGGGACGATCAGATACGCAGTATTTT. Residues: CASSVLAGRSDTQYF.

The table lists this clonotype with a few counts. This rearrangement joins TRBV3-1 to TRBJ2-7, with TRBD2 matching over 10 bases. The CDR3 loop spans 16 amino acids. V dropped 4 bases and J dropped 3; count of bases not matched to a gene: 9. CDR1 is LGHDT and CDR2 is YNNKEL in the germline V gene (reference sequence). In DNA, the CDR3 is TGTGCCAGCAGCCGAAAAGCGGGAGGGCCCCTCTACGAGCAGTACTTC. Translation gives CASSRKAGGPLYEQYF.

Ten or more counts support this clonotype. The chain couples TRBV12-3 or TRBV12-4 to TRBJ2-3; 8 positions match TRBD2. V dropped 1 base and J dropped 5; count of bases not matched to a gene: 5. The CDR3 runs to 15 residues. This CDR3 reads CASSLGGSGGDTQYF. The CDR3 DNA is TGTGCCAGCAGTTTAGGCGGGAGCGGGGGAGATACGCAGTATTTT.

As to this clonotype: Mismatch with germline at one junction end may stem from a read error. The rearrangement uses TRBV7-7 and TRBJ2-1, with TRBD2 identical over 7 bases. CDR1 SSHAT and CDR2 FNYEAQ come from the germline V gene (reference sequence). This CDR3 has 15 residues. CDR3 bases: TGTGCTAGCAGCCCCGGGACTACCGGGGTGGGTGAGCAGTTCTTC. Amino acids: CASSPGTTGVGEQFF.

The CDR3 DNA is TGTGCCTGGAGTGACGCTATATCTGAAGCTTTCTTT. This translates into CAWSDAISEAFF. V usage is TRBV30 and J usage is TRBJ1-1; D call uncertain. The germline V and J ends were trimmed by 1 base and 6 bases, with 9 bases remaining between them. CDR1 is GTSNPN, CDR2 SVGIG, per germline (reference sequence). The CDR3 spans 12 residues.

This clonotype was seen repeatedly, ten times or more. CDR3 nucleotides: TGTGCCAGCTCACCACAGGCCGGGATCAGCTCTGGGGCCAACGTCCTGACTTTC. Its protein is CASSPQAGISSGANVLTF. The chain joins TRBV18 to TRBJ2-6, with D possibly matching TRBD2 (5 bases). From germline, CDR1 is KGHSH and CDR2 LQKENI. This CDR3 has 18 residues. V gave up 1 base and J gave up 0 bases, with 13 bases separating them. The whole variable domain, filled in from reference TRBV18 and TRBJ2-6, reads NAGVMQNPRHLVRRRGQEARLRCSPMKGHSHVYWYRQLPEEGLKFMVYLQKENIIDESGMPKERFSAEFPKEGPSILRIQQVVRGDSAAYFCASSPQAGISSGANVLTFGAGSRLTVL.

This clonotype has ten or more counts. The chain employs TRBV5-1 and TRBJ1-4, with TRBD1 matching 11 bases. The CDR3 runs 17 residues. Trimming took 4 bases from V and 8 from J; bases not matched to a gene: 13. The germline gives CDR1 SGHRS, CDR2 YFSETQ. The CDR3 sequence is CASSHGQGARELEKLFF. The CDR3 DNA follows: TGCGCCAGCAGCCACGGACAGGGGGCGCGGGAATTGGAAAAACTGTTTTTT.

The V and J genes are TRBV6-1 and TRBJ2-2; 7 nucleotides match TRBD1. V lost 6 bases and J lost 1; bases outside the gene matches: 5. CDR1 and CDR2 from the germline V gene are MNHNS and SASEGT. The CDR3 contains 15 residues. The DNA of the CDR3 is TGTGCCAGCAGAAACAGGGGAGTGAACACCGGGGAGCTGTTTTTT. Amino acids: CASRNRGVNTGELFF.

This clonotype showed up just a few times. The rearrangement joins TRBV7-2 to TRBJ2-2; 7 bases are a match to TRBD1. This CDR3 has 16 amino acids. Germline V gives CDR1 SGHTA, CDR2 FQGNSA. V gave up 6 bases and J gave up 5 bases; unmatched junction bases: 12. The CDR3 nucleotides are TGTGCCAGCAGACCCGGGACAGCTCGTAATACCGGGGAGCTGTTTTTT. This gives the protein CASRPGTARNTGELFF. Full variable domain (remainder filled in from reference TRBV7-2 and TRBJ2-2): GAGVSQSPSNKVTEKGKDVELRCDPISGHTALYWYRQSLGQGLEFLIYFQGNSAPDKSGLPSDRFSAERTGGSVSTLTIQRTQQEDSAVYLCASRPGTARNTGELFFGEGSRLTVL.

The chain carries TRBV18 and TRBJ2-5; D uncertain. The CDR3 has 13 amino acids. The germline V gene has CDR1 KGHSH and CDR2 LQKENI. Deletions cut 2 bases from V and 4 bases from J, with 8 bases between. This CDR3 is CASSPMGIETQYF. In DNA form, the CDR3 reads TGTGCCAGCTCACCAATGGGGATAGAGACCCAGTACTTC. The full variable domain, in which reference TRBV18 and TRBJ2-5 provide the parts outside the CDR3, is NAGVMQNPRHLVRRRGQEARLRCSPMKGHSHVYWYRQLPEEGLKFMVYLQKENIIDESGMPKERFSAEFPKEGPSILRIQQVVRGDSAAYFCASSPMGIETQYFGPGTRLLVL.

This clonotype was observed many times. This chain connects TRBV19 to TRBJ2-3, with TRBD2 matching 9 bases. V lost 5 bases, J lost 4 bases, and 7 bases stayed unmatched. Germline V lookup: CDR1 LNHDA, CDR2 SQIVND (reference sequence). The CDR3 loop spans 15 amino acids. CDR3 sequence reads: CASSPSGRRADTQYF. The CDR3 DNA reads TGTGCCAGTAGTCCAAGCGGGAGGCGCGCAGATACGCAGTATTTT. Full variable domain (outside the CDR3, taken from reference TRBV19 and TRBJ2-3): DGGITQSPKYLFRKEGQNVTLSCEQNLNHDAMYWYRQDPGQGLRLIYYSQIVNDFQKGDIAEGYSVSREKKESFPLTVTSAQKNPTAFYLCASSPSGRRADTQYFGPGTRLTVL.

The table lists this clonotype with a few counts. The rearrangement joins TRBV15 to TRBJ2-1, with 13 bases that match TRBD2. Germline V lookup: CDR1 LNHNV, CDR2 YYDKDF (reference sequence). V was clipped by 0 bases and J by 1 base; unmatched bases: 9. The CDR3 length is 20 residues. CDR3 bases: TGTGCCACCAGCAGAGATTTACTAGCGGGAGGGCCTGGGTCCTACAATGAGCAGTTCTTC. Translating gives CATSRDLLAGGPGSYNEQFF.

This clonotype was seen repeatedly, ten times or more. A read error may account for a junction end that differs from germline. The V call is TRBV6-5, the J call TRBJ1-4, with D possibly matching TRBD1 (5 bases). CDR1 and CDR2 (germline): MNHEY, SVGAGI. This CDR3 spans 18 amino acids. CDR3 protein: CASSNSRRGLSSNEKLFF. The DNA of the CDR3 is TGTGCCAGCAGTAACTCAAGACGGGGACTTTCATCTAATGAAAAACTGTTTTTT.

This clonotype was recorded at least ten times. V gene TRBV5-1 combines with J gene TRBJ2-3, with 7 bases aligning to TRBD1. Germline values: CDR1 SGHRS, CDR2 YFSETQ. J was trimmed by 2 bases and V by 0 bases; bases with no gene match: 9. This CDR3 is built from 17 residues. Here the CDR3 DNA reads TGCGCCAGCAGCTTGGGACGTGGACAGGCATACACAGATACGCAGTATTTT. This gives the protein CASSLGRGQAYTDTQYF.

The chain uses TRBV29-1 and TRBJ2-7, with 7 bases identical to TRBD1. The germline gives CDR1 SQVTM, CDR2 ANQGSEA. The CDR3 has 13 amino acids. Trimming removed 5 bases from V and 6 bases from J; junction bases left unmatched: 10. The chain's CDR3 is CSVNKGQTIEQYF. The CDR3 coding sequence is TGCAGCGTTAATAAGGGACAGACTATCGAGCAGTACTTC.

This clonotype was seen repeatedly, ten times or more. V usage is TRBV4-2 and J usage is TRBJ2-2; unclear D gene. V shed 2 bases and J shed 3 bases, with 4 bases lying between them. Looked up from germline, CDR1 is LGHNA and CDR2 is YNFKEQ. CDR3 length equals 13 residues. Here the CDR3 reads CASSQLHTGELFF. As DNA, the CDR3 is TGTGCCAGCAGCCAACTTCACACCGGGGAGCTGTTTTTT.

This clonotype was recorded a few times. The chain links TRBV10-2 to TRBJ2-1; 15 nucleotides align to TRBD2. The CDR3 runs 19 residues. Looked up from germline, CDR1 is WSHSY and CDR2 is SAAADI. The junction had 4 bases not matched to a gene; V was cut back by 0 bases and J by 1 base. In DNA form, the CDR3 reads TGCGCCAGCAGTGAGTCCGGACTAGCGGGAGGGCGGTCCTACAATGAGCAGTTCTTC. This sequence encodes CASSESGLAGGRSYNEQFF.

This clonotype showed up many times. The chain is built from TRBV19 and TRBJ2-3; D might be TRBD2 (7 bases). V was pared by 3 bases and J by 5 bases, with 12 bases between. The V gene's germline CDR1 is LNHDA and CDR2 SQIVND (reference sequence). This CDR3 is 14 amino acids long. In DNA, the CDR3 is TGTGCCAGTAGTATGGGGGCGGGAGTAGATACGCAGTATTTT. It translates to CASSMGAGVDTQYF.

This clonotype was counted ten times or more. The CDR3 loop reads CASSHRYTGELFF. The DNA for the CDR3 is TGTGCCAGCAGCCATCGTTACACCGGGGAGCTGTTTTTT. This sequence joins TRBV13 and TRBJ2-2, with unresolved D. The germline gives CDR1 PRHDT, CDR2 FYEKMQ (reference sequence). V lost 5 bases and J 3 bases, leaving 7 bases between the germline ends. CDR3 size: 13 residues.

The chain joins TRBV19 to TRBJ1-1, with no clear D. V was clipped by 3 bases and J by 6 bases, with 5 bases between them. CDR3 size: 11 residues. Germline CDR1 reads LNHDA; CDR2 reads SQIVND (reference sequence). The chain's CDR3 is CASSIRAEAFF. CDR3 DNA sequence: TGTGCCAGTAGTATTCGCGCTGAAGCTTTCTTT.

This clonotype was seen many times. The chain carries TRBV5-6 and TRBJ2-1, with 7 bases aligning to TRBD2. Trimming took 4 bases from V and 6 from J; bases not matched to a gene: 10. CDR3 length: 15 residues. CDR1 is SGHDT, CDR2 YYEEEE, per germline. CDR3 loop: CASSPRAGVGNEQFF. The CDR3 DNA reads TGTGCCAGCAGCCCGCGGGCGGGAGTAGGCAATGAGCAGTTCTTC.